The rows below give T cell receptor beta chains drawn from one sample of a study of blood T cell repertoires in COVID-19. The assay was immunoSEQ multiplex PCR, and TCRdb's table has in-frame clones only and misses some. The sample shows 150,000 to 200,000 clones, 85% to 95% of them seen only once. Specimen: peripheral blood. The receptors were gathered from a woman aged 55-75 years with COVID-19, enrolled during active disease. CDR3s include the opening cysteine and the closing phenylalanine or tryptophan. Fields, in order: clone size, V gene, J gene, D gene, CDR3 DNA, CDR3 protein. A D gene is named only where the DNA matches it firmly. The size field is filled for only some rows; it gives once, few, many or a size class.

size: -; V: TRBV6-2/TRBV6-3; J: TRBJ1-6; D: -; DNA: TGTGCCAGCAGTTGGACACCTTATAATTCACCCCTCCACTTT; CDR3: CASSWTPYNSPLHF
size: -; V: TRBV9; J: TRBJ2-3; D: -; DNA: TGTGCCAGCAGCCTACAGCTGGCGACAGATACGCAGTATTTT; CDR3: CASSLQLATDTQYF
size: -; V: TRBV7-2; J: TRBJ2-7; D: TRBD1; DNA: TGTGCCAGCAGCTTACAGGGGGACTACGAGCAGTACTTC; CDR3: CASSLQGDYEQYF
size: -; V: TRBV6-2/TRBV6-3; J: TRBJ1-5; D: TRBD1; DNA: TGTGCCAGCAGCCGACAGGGCGAGGGTCAGCCCCAGCATTTT; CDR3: CASSRQGEGQPQHF
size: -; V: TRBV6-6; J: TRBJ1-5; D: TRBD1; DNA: TGTGCCAGCAGAGCGGGACAGGGGGCAAGTCAGCCCCAGCATTTT; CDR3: CASRAGQGASQPQHF
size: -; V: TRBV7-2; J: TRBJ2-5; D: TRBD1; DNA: TGTGCCAGCAGCTTAGCGGGTATCGGGACAGGGGGCCTGGAGACCCAGTACTTC; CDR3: CASSLAGIGTGGLETQYF
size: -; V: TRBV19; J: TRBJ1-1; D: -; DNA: TGTGCCAGTAGTTCGACAGGGAACACTGAAGCTTTCTTT; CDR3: CASSSTGNTEAFF
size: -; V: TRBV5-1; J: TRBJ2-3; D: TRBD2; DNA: TGCGCCAGCAGCTTCCGACTAGCGGGGGGCCACACAGATACGCAGTATTTT; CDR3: CASSFRLAGGHTDTQYF
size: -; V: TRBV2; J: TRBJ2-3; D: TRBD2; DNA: TGTGCCAGCAGTCGATGGACTAGCGGGTTGGGGACAGATACGCAGTATTTT; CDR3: CASSRWTSGLGTDTQYF
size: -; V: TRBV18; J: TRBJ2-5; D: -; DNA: TGTGCCAGCTCACCACCGTCAGGAACGGGGGAGACCCAGTACTTC; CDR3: CASSPPSGTGETQYF
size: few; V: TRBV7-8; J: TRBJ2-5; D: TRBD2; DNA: TGTGCCAGCAGCTCGGGACTAGCGGGGATCCAAGAGACCCAGTACTTC; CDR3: CASSSGLAGIQETQYF
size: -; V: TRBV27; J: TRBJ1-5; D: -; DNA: TGTGCCAGCAGTTCACCCCCGGGGCCCCAGCATTTT; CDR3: CASSSPPGPQHF
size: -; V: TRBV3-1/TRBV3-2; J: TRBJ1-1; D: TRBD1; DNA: TGTGCCAGCAGCCAAGTCACAGGGGACACTGAAGCTTTCTTT; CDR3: CASSQVTGDTEAFF
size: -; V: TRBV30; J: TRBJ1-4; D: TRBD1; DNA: TGTGCCTGGAGCCGTCCGGGACAGGGAGCTAATGAAAAACTGTTTTTT; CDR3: CAWSRPGQGANEKLFF
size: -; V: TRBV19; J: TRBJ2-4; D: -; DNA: TGTGGGAGGGGGGGGCTTAGGGCCAAAAACATTCAGTACTTC; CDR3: CGRGGLRAKNIQYF
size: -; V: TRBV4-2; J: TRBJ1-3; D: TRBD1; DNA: TGTGCCAGCAGCCCTACGGACAGGGGGGTACTCTCTGGAAACACCATATATTTT; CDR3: CASSPTDRGVLSGNTIYF
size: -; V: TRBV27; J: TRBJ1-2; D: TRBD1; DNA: TGTGCCAGCAGTCCCGGACAGGGCTATGGCTACACCTTC; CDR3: CASSPGQGYGYTF
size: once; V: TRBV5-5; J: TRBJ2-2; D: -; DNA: TGTGCCAGCAGCTTCCTCCCAGGGCAGAACGGGGAGCTGTTTTTT; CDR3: CASSFLPGQNGELFF
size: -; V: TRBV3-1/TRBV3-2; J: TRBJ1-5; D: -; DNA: TGTGCCAGCAGCCAAGGTTGGCAGGGAAGTCAGCCCCAGCATTTT; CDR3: CASSQGWQGSQPQHF
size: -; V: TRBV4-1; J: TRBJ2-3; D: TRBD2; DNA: TGCGCCAGCAGCCTCGTGGCTACGGGACTAGCGTCGGATACGCAGTATTTT; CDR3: CASSLVATGLASDTQYF
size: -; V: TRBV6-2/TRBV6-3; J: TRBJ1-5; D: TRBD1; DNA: TGTGCCAGCAGCTATACAGGGGTGGGGCCCCAGCATTTT; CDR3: CASSYTGVGPQHF
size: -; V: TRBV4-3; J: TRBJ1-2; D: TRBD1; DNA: TGCGCCAGCAGCCAAGAGCCAGGGGGCTATGGCTACACCTTC; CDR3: CASSQEPGGYGYTF
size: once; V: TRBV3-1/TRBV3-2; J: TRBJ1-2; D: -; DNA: TGTGCCAGCAGCCAAGCCCACGGTGGCTACACCTTC; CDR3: CASSQAHGGYTF
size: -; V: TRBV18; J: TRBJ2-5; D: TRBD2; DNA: TGTGCCAGCTCACCCCCGGCGGGGGAAGAGACCCAGTACTTC; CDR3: CASSPPAGEETQYF
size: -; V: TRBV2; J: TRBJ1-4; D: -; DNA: TGTGCCAGCAGTAGGGAGCGTCTACTTAATGAAAAACTGTTTTTT; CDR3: CASSRERLLNEKLFF
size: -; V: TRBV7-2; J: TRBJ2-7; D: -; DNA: TGTGCCAGCAGCGGCCTTTACGAGCAGTACTTC; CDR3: CASSGLYEQYF
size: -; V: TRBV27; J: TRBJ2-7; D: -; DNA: TGTGCCAGCAGACCGTGGCGTGGGAGCGAGCAGTACTTC; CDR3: CASRPWRGSEQYF
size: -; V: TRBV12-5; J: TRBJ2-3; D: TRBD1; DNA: TGTGCTAGTGGGACGGGACAGCCCACAGATACGCAGTATTTT; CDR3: CASGTGQPTDTQYF
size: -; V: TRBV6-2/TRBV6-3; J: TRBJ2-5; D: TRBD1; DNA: TGTGCCAGCAGTTACAGGGGGCTGGAGACCCAGTACTTC; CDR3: CASSYRGLETQYF
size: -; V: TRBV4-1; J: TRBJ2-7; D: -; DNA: TGCGCCAGCAGCCAGGTACGGGGCTACGAGCAGTACTTC; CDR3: CASSQVRGYEQYF
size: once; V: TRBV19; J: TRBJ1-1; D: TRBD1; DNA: TGTGCCAGTAAGACAGGGGGCACTGAAGCTTTCTTT; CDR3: CASKTGGTEAFF
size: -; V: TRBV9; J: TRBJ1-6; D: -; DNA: TGTGCCAGCAGCGCGACAGGCCTCAATAATTCACCCCTCCACTTT; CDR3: CASSATGLNNSPLHF
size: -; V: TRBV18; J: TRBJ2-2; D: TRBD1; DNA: TGTGCCAGCTCACCTCAAGGGACAGAGAACACCGGGGAGCTGTTTTTT; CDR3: CASSPQGTENTGELFF
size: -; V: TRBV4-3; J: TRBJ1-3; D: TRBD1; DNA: TGCGCCAGCAGCCAAGATCTAGCAGGGGGGTGGAACACCATATATTTT; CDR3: CASSQDLAGGWNTIYF
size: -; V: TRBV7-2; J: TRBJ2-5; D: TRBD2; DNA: TGTGCCAGCAGCTTGGGAGGGAACCAAGAGACCCAGTACTTC; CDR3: CASSLGGNQETQYF
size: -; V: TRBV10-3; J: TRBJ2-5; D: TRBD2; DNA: TGTGCCATCAAAGGGACTAGCGGGGGGGAGCAAGAGACCCAGTACTTC; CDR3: CAIKGTSGGEQETQYF
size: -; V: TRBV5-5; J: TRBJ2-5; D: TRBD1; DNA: TGTGCCAGCAGCTTTCCGGGACAGGGGGTTCGAGAGACCCAGTACTTC; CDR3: CASSFPGQGVRETQYF
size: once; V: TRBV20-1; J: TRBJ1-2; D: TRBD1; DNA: TGCAGTGCTAGTGGACAGGGAAACTATGGCTACACCTTC; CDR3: CSASGQGNYGYTF
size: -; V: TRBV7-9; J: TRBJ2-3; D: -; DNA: TGTGCCAGCAGCCCACCCCCGGGACAGTGGGGGGTTAGCACAGATACGCAGTATTTT; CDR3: CASSPPPGQWGVSTDTQYF
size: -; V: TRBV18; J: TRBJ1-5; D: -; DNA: TGTGCCAGCTCATCGGACAGTAATCAGCCCCAGCATTTT; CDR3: CASSSDSNQPQHF
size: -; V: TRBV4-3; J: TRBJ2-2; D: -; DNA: TGCGCCAGCAGCCAAGAGATCCGCTACTTGAACACCGGGGAGCTGTTTTTT; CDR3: CASSQEIRYLNTGELFF
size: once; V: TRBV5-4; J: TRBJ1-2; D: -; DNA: TGTGCCAGCAGCCCGGCCGTGGTGGGGGCGAACTATGGCTACACCTTC; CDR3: CASSPAVVGANYGYTF
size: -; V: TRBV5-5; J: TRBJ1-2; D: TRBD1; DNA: TGTGCCAGCAGCCCTGACAGGGAATATGGCTACACCTTC; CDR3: CASSPDREYGYTF
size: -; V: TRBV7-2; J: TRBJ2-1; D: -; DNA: TGTGCCAGCAGCTTCTCTAATGAGCAGTTCTTC; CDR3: CASSFSNEQFF
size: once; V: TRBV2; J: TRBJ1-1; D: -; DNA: TGTGCCAGCAGATTAACACCTCAGGGAAGGGCTGAAGCTTTCTTT; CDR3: CASRLTPQGRAEAFF
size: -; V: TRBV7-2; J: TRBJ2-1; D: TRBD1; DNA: TGTGCCAGCAGCTTTTACCCGGGACAGTATAACAATGAGCAGTTCTTC; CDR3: CASSFYPGQYNNEQFF
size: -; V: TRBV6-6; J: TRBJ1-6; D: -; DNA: TGTGCCAGCAGTCCGTTACTTGTTGATTCACCCCTCCACTTT; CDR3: CASSPLLVDSPLHF
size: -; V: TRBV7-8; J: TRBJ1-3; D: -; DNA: TGTGCCAGCAGCCTCAGGGTTTTTGGAAACACCATATATTTT; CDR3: CASSLRVFGNTIYF
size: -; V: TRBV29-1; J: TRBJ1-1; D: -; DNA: TGCAGCGGGGCAGACAGGAACACTGAAGCTTTCTTT; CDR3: CSGADRNTEAFF
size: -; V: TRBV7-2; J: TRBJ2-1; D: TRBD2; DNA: TGTGCCAGCAGCTTAGCGGTAGCGGGGCCTAGCTCCTACAATGAGCAGTTCTTC; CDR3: CASSLAVAGPSSYNEQFF
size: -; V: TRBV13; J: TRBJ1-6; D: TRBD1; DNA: TGTGCCAGCAGCCTAAGACAGGGCGGTGATTCACCCCTCCACTTT; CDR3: CASSLRQGGDSPLHF
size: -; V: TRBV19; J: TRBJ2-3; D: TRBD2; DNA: TGTGCCAGTAGCCCCTATCTAGCGGGGGGCACAGATACGCAGTATTTT; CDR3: CASSPYLAGGTDTQYF
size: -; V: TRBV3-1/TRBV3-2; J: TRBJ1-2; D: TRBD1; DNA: TGTGCCAGCAGCCAACGTAGACAGGGAAACTATGGCTACACCTTC; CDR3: CASSQRRQGNYGYTF
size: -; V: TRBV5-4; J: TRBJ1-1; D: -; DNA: TGTGCCAGCAGCTCTACCGGGACACCCAACACTGAAGCTTTCTTT; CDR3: CASSSTGTPNTEAFF
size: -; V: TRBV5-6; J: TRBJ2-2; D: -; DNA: TGTGCCAGCAGCCCCCAGGTTGGCGGGGAGCTGTTTTTT; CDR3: CASSPQVGGELFF